This T cell receptor beta chain was retrieved from a study of T-cell reconstitution after alpha-beta-depleted transplantation in children (dated by TCRdb to 2016 to 2017). About the study as a whole: Using TCR repertoire profiling, the study quantitatively followed how T-cell immune reconstitution unfolded in children after TCRalphabeta/CD19-depleted allogeneic hematopoietic cell transplantation. The full study reports these points: In some patients, the high TCRbeta diversity seen at day 60 was put down to recipient T cells and intrathymic progenitors that had survived conditioning. The apparently early alphabetaT-cell count recovery about two months after transplant was reportedly dependent on only several hundred rapidly expanded clones derived from non-depleted graft cells. Over subsequent months, a decline in hyperexpanded clone frequencies was noted, and after one year, T-cell counts and TCRbeta diversity were mostly ascribed to newly produced T cells.

Concerning this clonotype: This receptor's antigen is unknown. No much larger clone exists at a distance of one base, and base qualities are not known.

Per the publication, the treatment or condition label means: allogeneic hematopoietic cell transplantation with graft depleted of TCRalphabeta T cells and CD19 B cells. TCRalphabeta/CD19-depleted allogeneic hematopoietic cell grafts were given to the transplant recipients, all of whom were children. Library prep was done by PCR. Sequencer: Illumina HiSeq 2500. TCR libraries were prepared with molecular barcoding, using unique molecular identifiers to normalize TCRbeta repertoire quantification. TCRdb reprocessing: public reads trimmed at Q25 with fastp, clones called with MiXCR, in-frame beta chains kept. Duplicate CDR3 protein sequences are folded into a single record with the most common DNA and genes. The sample table lists about 980,000 distinct CDR3 sequences, 25% to 35% of them with a count of one. The ten largest clones capture about 28% of the sample. The CDR3 numbers 16 residues from cysteine through phenylalanine. Only CDR3 DNA remains: 48 bases, in frame from the first base. CDR1 and CDR2 (SGDLS, YYNGEE) derive from the germline V gene. Cut back by 0 bases and 8 bases, the V and J ends lie 17 bases apart.

The sample in question was PBMCs, mostly from graft donor cells, obtained 360 days after TCRalphabeta/CD19-depleted stem cell transplant. This clonotype was sampled from a boy younger than two who had a stem cell transplant for SCID, so the T cells may come from the graft donor. The rearrangement combines TRBV9 with TRBJ2-2, with TRBD1 as a weak D call on 5 bases. CDR3 protein: CASSVAGAGFGGELFF. Read as DNA, the sequence is TGTGCCAGCAGCGTAGCTGGGGCAGGGTTCGGAGGGGAGCTGTTTTTT. When the CDR3 is completed using the reference TRBV9 and TRBJ2-2 genes on either side, the full variable domain is DSGVTQTPKHLITATGQRVTLRCSPRSGDLSVYWYQQSLDQGLQFLIQYYNGEERAKGNILERFSAQQFPDLHSELNLSSLELGDSALYFCASSVAGAGFGGELFFGEGSRLTVL.